Listed here are 7 T cell receptor beta chains from one sample, sequenced in a study of shared clonotypes between healthy human individuals. TCRdb's table, derived via immunoSEQ multiplex PCR, lists solely in-frame clones and lacks some. The profile shows 550,000 to 800,000 clones, 74% of them singletons. Sequenced sample: memory CD4+ T cells sorted from blood. Subset defined: CD45RA-negative fraction. These receptors were obtained from a young woman in good health.

This clone was counted a few times. The chain recombines TRBV2 with TRBJ2-7; 7 nucleotides match TRBD1. Germline CDR1 reads SNHLY; CDR2 reads FYNNEI. With 6 bases clipped from V and 3 bases from J, the junction kept 11 bases outside the gene matches. The CDR3 totals 15 residues. The CDR3 is CASRSNPGQSYEQYF. The CDR3 coding sequence is TGTGCCAGCAGGTCAAACCCGGGACAGAGCTACGAGCAGTACTTC.

This sequence joins TRBV13 and TRBJ1-2; a possible D gene is TRBD1 (5 bases). The CDR3 is 15 residues long. V was clipped by 0 bases and J by 8 bases, with 16 bases between them. CDR1 is PRHDT and CDR2 is FYEKMQ in the germline V gene (reference sequence). The CDR3 nucleotides are TGTGCCAGCAGCTTAGGCCGGCGGGGGGTGAAAGGCTACACCTTC. This sequence encodes CASSLGRRGVKGYTF.

This clone has a count of ten or more. The chain employs TRBV27 and TRBJ2-2, with TRBD1 matching over 11 bases. The CDR3 runs to 14 residues. V shed 6 bases, J shed 7 bases, and the junction held 4 bases outside the gene matches. The germline gives CDR1 MNHEY, CDR2 SMNVEV (reference sequence). CDR3 DNA sequence: TGTGCCAGCAGGGACAGGGGGCTGGGCGGGGAGCTGTTTTTT. Its protein product is CASRDRGLGGELFF.

The genes are TRBV30 and TRBJ2-1; TRBD2 aligns across 12 bases. The ends lost 0 bases at V and 14 bases at J; junction bases unmatched: 5. Germline V gene data show CDR1 as GTSNPN and CDR2 as SVGIG (reference sequence). The CDR3 has 13 amino acids. DNA for the CDR3: TGTGCCTGGAGTGTTGAGACTAGCGGGAGTAAGTTCTTC. Residues: CAWSVETSGSKFF.

The chain links TRBV7-3 to TRBJ2-1, with D possibly matching TRBD1 (6 bases). Germline V gives CDR1 SGHTA, CDR2 FQGTGA. V was clipped by 5 bases and J by 8 bases, with 22 bases between them. The CDR3 is 16 residues long. CDR3 loop: CASSLNRAGVGHEQFF. Here the CDR3 DNA reads TGTGCCAGCAGCCTTAATAGGGCAGGGGTAGGTCATGAGCAGTTCTTC.

The chain combines TRBV10-1 with TRBJ2-6; D not certain. The germline V and J ends were trimmed by 4 bases and 4 bases, with 5 bases remaining between them. The V gene's germline CDR1 is WNHNN and CDR2 SYGVQD (reference sequence). CDR3 length: 13 residues. The CDR3 bases are TGCGCCAGCAGTGGGCAGGGGGCCAACGTCCTGACTTTC. Amino acid sequence: CASSGQGANVLTF.

The genes are TRBV5-6 and TRBJ2-7; D is unresolved. Germline V gives CDR1 SGHDT, CDR2 YYEEEE. With 0 bases removed from V and 3 bases from J, the gap between germline ends came to 10 bases. The CDR3 length is 14 residues. The CDR3 DNA follows: TGTGCCAGCAGCTTGGTTATGGCAGTCTACGAGCAGTACTTC. As protein: CASSLVMAVYEQYF.